This T cell receptor (beta chain) was sequenced in a study of blood T cell repertoires in COVID-19. Turning to the study itself: Spain, Italy and the United States supplied samples that represented acute and convalescent COVID-19.

Original processing methods: For nucleated cells, counts were estimated from reference gene primer amplification. Generated by immunoSEQ multiplex PCR, the TCRdb table keeps only in-frame clones and is missing some. From that table come the V and J calls and clone size; the DNA was used to work out D and trimming. In the table there are 110,000 or so clones, more than 80% of which are singletons. Germline CDR1 is SGHRS and CDR2 is YFSETQ. V lost 2 bases and J lost 3; bases outside the gene matches: 8. This CDR3 is built from 16 residues. The sequencing sample was made of peripheral blood. The source is a woman aged 60 to 75 with COVID-19, enrolled during active disease. The chain links TRBV5-1 to TRBJ2-7, with 10 nucleotides matching TRBD2. The CDR3 DNA follows: TGCGCCAGCAGCTTAATTTCTAGCGGGGGCCTCTACGAGCAGTACTTC. Translation: CASSLISSGGLYEQYF.